This entry describes one T cell receptor (beta chain). Its specificity is not known. The data belong to a study of blood T cells in healthy people across ages. Study-wide points: Older age coincided with a roughly linear decline in TCR beta diversity per million T cells. Versus aged donors, long-lived donors had higher diversity and more naive CD4+ cells.

The second PCR ran about 6 to 12 cycles with a sample-barcoded 5' primer and J-beta primers. A template-switch adaptor that had 12 random nucleotides put a tag on each cDNA molecule. MiXCR, applied by TCRdb to the 5' RACE reads, yields one record per CDR3 protein. Among about 1.5 million distinct CDR3 sequences listed, around 40% were seen once. The V gene's germline CDR1 is SGDLS and CDR2 YYNGEE. With 3 bases removed from V and 7 bases from J, the gap between germline ends came to 20 bases. The CDR3 covers 15 residues. No fewer than 6 million PBMCs went into each sample. The chain employs TRBV9 and TRBJ2-7; perhaps TRBD2 as D (7 bases). The clonotype comes from a young woman in good health. Sequenced sample: blood. CDR3 sequence: CASSGGGGATIEQYF. The CDR3 nucleotides are TGTGCCAGCAGCGGAGGAGGGGGGGCCACGATTGAGCAGTACTTC.